Reported below is one T cell receptor (beta chain). It lacks a known antigen. Base qualities were left out, and no much larger clone turns up one base away. The cohort was made up of several hundred healthy bone marrow donors. Cohort members were all nominally healthy when sampled, although unrecorded immune exposures were likely present. The donor was CMV seropositive and was included in the group of 250 to 350 seropositive cohort members. A peripheral blood sample was collected from each donor, and TCR beta sequencing was performed on peripheral blood mononuclear cells. Genomic DNA extraction from the blood cell samples was performed with the Qiagen DNeasy Blood Extraction Kit. CDR3 length: 12 amino acids, cysteine to phenylalanine. The sequence is cut down to CDR3 DNA, 36 bases in frame from base 1. The CDR1 and CDR2 encoded by the germline V gene are MNHNS and SASEGT. The data were taken from a study of cytomegalovirus exposure and HLA in healthy donors (dated by TCRdb to 2016 to 2017). About the full investigation: In an earlier analysis of 550 to 750 of the donors, 250 to 350 Gb of sequence data and 100 million or so unique TCR beta sequences from roughly 180 million T cells were reported. The T cell repertoires of 700 or so subjects were profiled by immunosequencing and related to cytomegalovirus serostatus. Along with the roughly 670-subject first cohort, a separate validation cohort of more than 90 different subjects was used. Typing coverage differed by locus: A, B, C, DRB1 and DQB1 were typed in roughly 620-630 donors, DQA1 in roughly 510, DPA1 in roughly 590, and DPB1 in about 450. In an earlier analysis of roughly 540 of the donors, high-throughput TCR beta sequencing was used to judge whether each TCR beta V gene segment behaved as functional or pseudogenic. In the later analysis, no new phenotypic data were used to find candidate immune exposures; instead, reliance was placed on TCR beta sequences and their occurrence across donors. Every repertoire in the discovery cohort had been generated on one and the same sequencing platform. Among 350 to 400 genotyped donors of the cohort, an average of around 240,000 unique TCR beta nucleotide sequences were sequenced per donor, roughly 20% of them non-productive. A later analysis re-analyzed previously published TCR beta repertoires from several hundred donors and added high-resolution HLA genotyping to study TCR occurrence patterns. Of the approximately 400 genotyped donors, over 80% were placed in the genetic ancestry cluster associated with self-reported Caucasian donors. Because of strong linkage in the cohort, roughly five DR-DQ haplotypes were treated as single units for association and clustering. Donor age, sex, ethnicity and CMV serostatus were collected together with the repertoire data. Class I and class II HLA loci were covered by the typing at four-digit resolution. Approximately 300 gigabases of sequencing data and 70 million to 100 million unique TCR sequences made up an early release that covered roughly 670 HLA-typed donors. Genome-wide SNP genotypes for about 65% of the 666 donors were used in a later genetic analysis, which treated that subset as a discovery cohort. To predict cytomegalovirus infection status, the study brought together high-throughput TCR immunosequencing, statistical association of individual TCRs with disease status, and machine learning. The study aimed to test whether signatures of past pathogen exposure could be identified by cataloging public T cell receptors. Points the paper makes about the study in general: Sequencing depth was assumed to be roughly uniform across donors in the presence/absence analyses, though that assumption may not hold. Correlated functional status among segregating V segments might reflect linkage disequilibrium, but an unknown experimental factor could not be ruled out. Compared with the approximately 600-donor mean, donors in an Asian-associated ancestry cluster had fewer N-insertions in productive TCRs, according to a later genetic analysis. According to a later analysis, parvovirus B19, influenza, CMV and Epstein-Barr virus appeared linked to several top co-occurrence clusters. A further reported finding was that TCR beta sequences accurately predicted the HLA-A and HLA-B alleles for most subjects in the first cohort. When HLA alleles, especially DR and DQ, strongly co-occurred, attributing TCR associations to individual alleles was difficult. Because counts were too low, around 18 rarely observed V segments, including chromosome 9 orphons, were left out of the earlier analysis of several hundred of the donors. For the cohort, immune exposure information was limited to CMV serostatus. Across donors, most TCR sequences were observed very rarely, whereas some public TCRs were present in many individuals. It was suggested by the authors that the approach could potentially be generalized to other disease states and immunological phenotypes. In a later analysis, most CMV-associated TCR beta chains were found to appear HLA-restricted, with HLA associations seemingly driven largely by CMV exposure. A total of fewer than 200 TCR beta chains were listed by the study as associated with cytomegalovirus. Some IMGT-functional V segments, including TRBV6-2 and TRBV6-3, could not be distinguished by the 87-base-pair reads and were therefore excluded. Because HLA typing was unavailable for some donors at each locus, only the typed subset was used in association tests. In both the original and validation cohorts, the classifier was reported to diagnose cytomegalovirus status with high specificity and sensitivity. According to a later analysis, TCR association rates differed among HLA loci, with DRB1 alleles showing the most associated TCRs and HLA-C alleles showing the fewest. The cohort was sequenced for TCR beta chains only, and without alpha or paired-chain data the features that could be detected were limited. In a later analysis, HLA-associated TCR beta chains showed more clonal expansion and lower generation probabilities than non-associated chains that were equally common. In an earlier analysis of some 500 of the donors, most TCR beta V segments appeared in productive rearrangements about 90% or about 30% of the time, broadly matching IMGT annotations. V-gene and J-gene trimming of TCR beta chains was associated with a missense DCLRE1C variant in a later genetic analysis, and the association was replicated in an independent cohort. A group of highly shared sequence variants was considered likely to be a technical artifact of the sequencing pipeline. In a later analysis, 15,000 to 20,000 TCR beta sequences were associated with specific HLA alleles at a false discovery rate of 0.05. In vitro tests confirmed that a few of the cytomegalovirus-associated TCR beta chains recognize cytomegalovirus antigens.

Library method: the immunoSEQ multiplex PCR assay. For the multiplex PCR, a mixture combining 60 forward primers for TCR Vbeta segments and 13 reverse primers for TCR Jbeta segments was used. A multiplex PCR assay on genomic DNA amplified the CDR3 region of rearranged TCR beta genes. The amplified TCR beta libraries were sequenced on the Illumina HiSeq System as 87-base-pair reads. The paper's data handling went like this. Across the 670 or so repertoires, a later analysis counted about 81 million unique TCR beta chains, about 10 million of which were shared by at least two donors. To remove PCR and sequencing errors, raw reads were error-corrected and collapsed into unique sequences using a nearest-neighbor algorithm that merged closely related sequences. V, D and J gene segments were assigned by aligning CDR3 sequences to IMGT reference sequences. Each retained sequence needed at least a six-nucleotide match to both a V gene segment and a J gene segment. Rearrangements were classified as productive when the CDR3 lacked stop codons and remained in frame with V and J, and all other rearrangements were classified as non-productive. CDR3 was defined according to IMGT convention as the region running from the second conserved V-encoded cysteine to the conserved J-encoded phenylalanine. In an earlier analysis of more than 550 of the donors, sequences lacking an unambiguous match to a single V gene segment were excluded. An earlier analysis of just under 600 of the donors called V segments functional above 56.7% productive rearrangements and segregating when the between-donor standard deviation exceeded 5%. A statistical classification framework was built for diagnosing cytomegalovirus status from the catalog of TCR beta chain sequences. V and J gene assignment, in a later analysis, came from comparing TCR nucleotide sequences with IMGT/GENE-DB human TR gene sequences. The TCRdist pipeline was used in a later analysis to assign CDR3 sequences and most-parsimonious VDJ recombination scenarios. A later analysis defined each TCR beta chain by its CDR3 amino acid sequence plus V-gene family, and excluded reads lacking a unique V-gene family. To address suspected cross-contamination and a sequencing artifact, a later analysis removed a few hundred highly shared, low-generation-probability nucleotide sequences. In a later analysis, a clonal expansion index for each public chain was calculated from normalized within-repertoire ranks of inferred template counts. In a later analysis, generation probabilities were computed using a VDJ recombination model fitted to out-of-frame rearrangements, and the results were checked against IGoR. In a later analysis, hypergeometric tests were used to score TCR-TCR, TCR-HLA and TCR-CMV co-occurrence, with a repertoire-size bias correction applied to TCR pairs. False discovery rates were estimated in a later analysis by permuting HLA or CMV assignments 20 times. In a later analysis, co-occurring TCRs were grouped using DBSCAN, with TCRdist sequence similarity added in when clustering inside HLA-allele-positive subsets. For co-occurrence clustering, repertoires with fewer than 30,000 or more than 120,000 public chains were excluded, along with roughly five repertoires with anomalous nucleotide sharing. The clones in this table, taken by TCRdb from immuneACCESS, are in-frame only. Not every clone is retained; where verified, under half of the shortfall comes from an unresolved V gene, and the cause of the rest is unknown. From that table come the V and J calls and clone size; the DNA was used to work out D and trimming. This sample is represented by roughly 150,000 clones; approximately 80% of them were singletons. The top ten clonotypes cover about 9.7% of the sample.

The receptor was isolated from a man aged 18 to 29 in good health and CMV-seropositive. The rearrangement joined TRBV6-1 to TRBJ1-2; TRBD1 is possibly the D segment (5 matching bases). The sample comprised PBMCs. The nucleotide sequence is TGTTCCATCGCCGGGGGGAACTATGGCTACACCTTC. It specifies CSIAGGNYGYTF.